This T cell receptor beta chain is drawn from a study of Ad26.COV2.S vaccination and SARS-CoV-2 variants. Study summary: Ad26.COV2.S given intramuscularly, once or twice 56 days apart.

Overall study results and limits: Reported findings describe substantial breadth in spike-specific CD8+ and CD4+ T cell responses following vaccination.

A note on this clone: The antigen is not known.

Treatment defined: 15 to 20 received Ad26.COV2.S at low or high dose, single or two shots; 5 received placebo; per-sample allocation not given. Repertoires come from day 63 after the first vaccine or placebo injection. Trimming at V came to 6 bases and at J to 3 bases, leaving 9 bases not matched to a gene. Germline-derived CDR1 and CDR2 are SNHLY and FYNNEI. This CDR3 contains 16 residues. TCRdb keeps only in-frame clones here, not all; method: immunoSEQ multiplex PCR. The table lists approximately 300,000 clones, roughly 84% of them singletons, with around 2% in the top ten. This clonotype was obtained from a person between 18 and 59 years old who received the Ad26.COV2.S COVID-19 vaccine or a placebo. The rearrangement uses TRBV2 and TRBJ1-3; 9 bases line up with TRBD1. Sequences were derived from peripheral blood, sampled in a trial of Ad26.COV2.S vaccine versus placebo. The CDR3 reads CASRPDGQGIGNTIYF. The CDR3 bases are TGTGCCAGCAGACCAGACGGACAGGGGATTGGAAACACCATATATTTT.